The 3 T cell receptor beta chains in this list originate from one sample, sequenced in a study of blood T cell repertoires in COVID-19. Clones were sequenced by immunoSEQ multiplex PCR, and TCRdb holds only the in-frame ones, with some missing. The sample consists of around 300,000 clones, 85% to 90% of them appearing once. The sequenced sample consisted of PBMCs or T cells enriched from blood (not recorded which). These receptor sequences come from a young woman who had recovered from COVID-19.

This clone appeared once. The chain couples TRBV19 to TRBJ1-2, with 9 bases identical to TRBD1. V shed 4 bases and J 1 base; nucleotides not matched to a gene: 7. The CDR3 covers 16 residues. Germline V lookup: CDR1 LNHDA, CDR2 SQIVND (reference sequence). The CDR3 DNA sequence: TGTGCCAGTAGTACGGACAGGGGCCCCATTAACTATGGCTACACCTTC. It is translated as CASSTDRGPINYGYTF.

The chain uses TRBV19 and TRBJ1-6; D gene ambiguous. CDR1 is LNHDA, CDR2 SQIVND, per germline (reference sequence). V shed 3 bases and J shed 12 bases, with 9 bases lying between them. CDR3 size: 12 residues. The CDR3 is CASSIRREPLHF. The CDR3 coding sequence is TGTGCCAGTAGTATTCGGAGGGAACCCCTCCACTTT.

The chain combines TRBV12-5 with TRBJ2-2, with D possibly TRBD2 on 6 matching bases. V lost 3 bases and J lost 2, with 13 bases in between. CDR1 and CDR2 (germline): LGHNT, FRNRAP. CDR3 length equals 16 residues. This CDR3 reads CASGFSRGGNTGELFF. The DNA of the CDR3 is TGTGCTAGTGGTTTTTCTAGGGGAGGAAACACCGGGGAGCTGTTTTTT.